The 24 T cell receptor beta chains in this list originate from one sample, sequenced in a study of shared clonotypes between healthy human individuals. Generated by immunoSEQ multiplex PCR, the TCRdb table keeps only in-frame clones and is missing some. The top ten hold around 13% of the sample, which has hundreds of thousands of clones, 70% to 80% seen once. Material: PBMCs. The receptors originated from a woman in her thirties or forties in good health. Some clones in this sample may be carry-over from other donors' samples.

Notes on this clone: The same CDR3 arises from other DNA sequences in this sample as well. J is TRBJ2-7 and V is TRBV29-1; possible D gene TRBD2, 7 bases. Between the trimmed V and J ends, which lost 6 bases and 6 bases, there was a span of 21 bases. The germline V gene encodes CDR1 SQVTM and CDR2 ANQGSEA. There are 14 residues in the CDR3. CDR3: CSVGTSPGEGEQYF. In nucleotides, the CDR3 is TGCAGCGTGGGGACTTCTCCAGGGGAGGGCGAGCAGTACTTC.

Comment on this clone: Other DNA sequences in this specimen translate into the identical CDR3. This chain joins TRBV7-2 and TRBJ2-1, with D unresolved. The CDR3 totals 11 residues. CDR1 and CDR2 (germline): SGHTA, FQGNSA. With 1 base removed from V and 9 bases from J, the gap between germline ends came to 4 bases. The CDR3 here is CASSLEGEQFF. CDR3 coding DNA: TGTGCCAGCAGCTTAGAGGGTGAGCAGTTCTTC.

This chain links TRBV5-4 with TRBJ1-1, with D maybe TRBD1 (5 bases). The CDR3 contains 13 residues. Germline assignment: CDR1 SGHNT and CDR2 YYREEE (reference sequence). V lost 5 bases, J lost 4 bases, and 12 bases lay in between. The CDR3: CASRGDLGTEAFF. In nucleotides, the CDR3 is TGTGCCAGCAGAGGGGACCTTGGCACTGAAGCTTTCTTT.

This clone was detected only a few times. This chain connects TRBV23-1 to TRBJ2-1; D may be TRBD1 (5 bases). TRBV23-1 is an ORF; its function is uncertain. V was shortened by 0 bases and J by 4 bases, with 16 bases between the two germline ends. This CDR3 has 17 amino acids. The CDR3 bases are TGCGCCAGCAGTCAATCAGGGGTCAGCTCACTGTACAATGAGCAGTTCTTC. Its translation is CASSQSGVSSLYNEQFF.

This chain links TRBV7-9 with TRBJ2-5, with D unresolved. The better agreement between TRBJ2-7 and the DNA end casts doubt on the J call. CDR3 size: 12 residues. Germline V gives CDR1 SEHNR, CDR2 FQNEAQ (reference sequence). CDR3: CASSLETYEQYF. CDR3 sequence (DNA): TGTGCCAGCAGCTTAGAAACCTACGAGCAGTACTTC.

Written as DNA, the CDR3 is TGTGCCAGCAGTTCCCACACTGAAGCTTTCTTT. The encoded protein is CASSSHTEAFF. This rearrangement joins TRBV28 to TRBJ1-1; D unclear. The CDR3 sequence is 11 residues long. Germline CDR1 MDHEN, CDR2 SYDVKM. The V and J ends lost 4 bases and 3 bases respectively, with 3 bases between them.

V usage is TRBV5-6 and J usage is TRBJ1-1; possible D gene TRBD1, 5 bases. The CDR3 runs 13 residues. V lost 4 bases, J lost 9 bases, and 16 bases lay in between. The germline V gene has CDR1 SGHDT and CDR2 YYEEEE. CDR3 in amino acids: CASSRNVGVQAFF. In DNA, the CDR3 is TGTGCCAGCAGCCGTAACGTGGGGGTTCAAGCTTTCTTT.

DNA for the CDR3: TGTGCCAGCAGCTACACAGGGTTCTCCTACAATGAGCAGTTCTTC. Encoded protein: CASSYTGFSYNEQFF. The chain combines TRBV7-8 with TRBJ2-1; D may be TRBD1 (6 bases). V lost 4 bases, J lost 0 bases, and 10 bases lay in between. Germline CDR1 reads SGHVS; CDR2 reads FQNEAQ. This CDR3 region has 15 residues.

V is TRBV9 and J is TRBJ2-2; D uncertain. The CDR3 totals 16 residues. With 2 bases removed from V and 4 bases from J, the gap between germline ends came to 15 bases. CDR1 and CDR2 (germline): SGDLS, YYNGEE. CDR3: CASSVNLGSGTGELFF. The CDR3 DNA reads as TGTGCCAGCAGCGTCAACCTAGGTTCCGGCACCGGGGAGCTGTTTTTT.

CDR3 nucleotide sequence: TGCGCCAGCAGCCTCCTAGCCACCCCCGACCATGAGCAGTTCTTC. It encodes CASSLLATPDHEQFF. This chain joins TRBV5-1 and TRBJ2-1, with a tentative D call TRBD2 (5 bases). The CDR3 sequence is 15 residues long. Germline loops: CDR1 SGHRS, CDR2 YFSETQ. V was clipped by 4 bases and J by 8 bases, with 19 bases between them.

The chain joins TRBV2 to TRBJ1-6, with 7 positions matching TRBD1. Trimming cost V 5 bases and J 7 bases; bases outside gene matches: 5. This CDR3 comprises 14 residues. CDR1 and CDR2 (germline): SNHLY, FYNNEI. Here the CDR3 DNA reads TGTGCCAGCAGTACAGGGGTTGTGAATTCACCCCTCCACTTT. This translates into CASSTGVVNSPLHF.

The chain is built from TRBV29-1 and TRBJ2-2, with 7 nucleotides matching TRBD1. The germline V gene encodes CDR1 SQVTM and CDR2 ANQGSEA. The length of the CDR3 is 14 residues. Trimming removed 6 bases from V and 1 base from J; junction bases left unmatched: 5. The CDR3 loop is CSVLQGRNTGELFF. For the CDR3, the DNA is TGCAGCGTCCTACAGGGGCGGAACACCGGGGAGCTGTTTTTT.

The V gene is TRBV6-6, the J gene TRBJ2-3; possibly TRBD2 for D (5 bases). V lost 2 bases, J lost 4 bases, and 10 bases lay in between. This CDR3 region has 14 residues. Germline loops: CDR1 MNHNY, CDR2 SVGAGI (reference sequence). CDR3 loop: CASSYTAGADTQYF. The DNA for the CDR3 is TGTGCCAGCAGTTACACGGCCGGGGCAGATACGCAGTATTTT.

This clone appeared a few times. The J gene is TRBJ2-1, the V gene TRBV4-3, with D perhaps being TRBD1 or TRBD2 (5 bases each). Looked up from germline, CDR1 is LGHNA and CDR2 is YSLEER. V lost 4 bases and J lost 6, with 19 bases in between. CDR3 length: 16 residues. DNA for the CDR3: TGCGCCAGCAGCCCCGCCGGGACCGCCTTAGGCAATGAGCAGTTCTTC. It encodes CASSPAGTALGNEQFF.

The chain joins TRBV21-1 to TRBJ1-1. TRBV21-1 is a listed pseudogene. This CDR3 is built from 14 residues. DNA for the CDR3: TGTGCCAGCAGCAAAATACGGGGTCCCACTGAAGCTTTCTTT. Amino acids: CASSKIRGPTEAFF.

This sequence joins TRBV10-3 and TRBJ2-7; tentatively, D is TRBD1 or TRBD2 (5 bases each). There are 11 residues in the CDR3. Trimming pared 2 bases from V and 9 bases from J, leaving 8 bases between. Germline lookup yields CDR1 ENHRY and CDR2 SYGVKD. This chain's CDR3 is CAISEGDAQYF. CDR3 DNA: TGTGCCATCAGTGAGGGGGACGCGCAGTACTTC.

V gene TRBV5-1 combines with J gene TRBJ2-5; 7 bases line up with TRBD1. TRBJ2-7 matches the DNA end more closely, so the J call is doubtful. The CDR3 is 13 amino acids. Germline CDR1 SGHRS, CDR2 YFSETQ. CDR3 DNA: TGCGCCAGCAGCTTCGACAGGGTCTACGAGCAGTACTTC. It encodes CASSFDRVYEQYF.

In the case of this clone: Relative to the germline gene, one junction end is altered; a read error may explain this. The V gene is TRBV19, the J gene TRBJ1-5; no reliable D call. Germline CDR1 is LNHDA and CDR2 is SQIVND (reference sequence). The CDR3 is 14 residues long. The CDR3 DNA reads TGTGCCTGTAGTTTTGCGGAGGGAGGTCAGCCCCAGCATTTT. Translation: CACSFAEGGQPQHF.

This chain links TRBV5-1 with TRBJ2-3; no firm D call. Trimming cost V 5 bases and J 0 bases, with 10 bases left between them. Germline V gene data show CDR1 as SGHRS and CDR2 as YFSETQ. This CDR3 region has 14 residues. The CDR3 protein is CASRGSASTDTQYF. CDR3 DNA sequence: TGCGCCAGCAGGGGGTCCGCTAGCACAGATACGCAGTATTTT.

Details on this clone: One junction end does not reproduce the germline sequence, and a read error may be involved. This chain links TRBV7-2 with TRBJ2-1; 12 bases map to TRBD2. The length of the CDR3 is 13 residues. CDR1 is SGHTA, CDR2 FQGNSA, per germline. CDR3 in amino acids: CASSLRLAGVLIF. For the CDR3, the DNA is TGTGCCAGCAGCTTACGACTAGCGGGAGTTTTGATCTTC.

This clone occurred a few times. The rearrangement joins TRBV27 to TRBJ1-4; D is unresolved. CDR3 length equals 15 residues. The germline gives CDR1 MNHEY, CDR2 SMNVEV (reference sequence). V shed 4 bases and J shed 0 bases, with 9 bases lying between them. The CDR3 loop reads CASSSQWATNEKLFF. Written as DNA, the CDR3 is TGTGCCAGCAGTTCTCAGTGGGCAACTAATGAAAAACTGTTTTTT.

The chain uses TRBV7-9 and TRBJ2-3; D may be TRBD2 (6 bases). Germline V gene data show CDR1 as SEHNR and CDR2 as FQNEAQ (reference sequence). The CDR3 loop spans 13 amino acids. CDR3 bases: TGTGTCATTGACGCGGGGCTCACAGATACGCAGTATTTT. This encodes CVIDAGLTDTQYF.

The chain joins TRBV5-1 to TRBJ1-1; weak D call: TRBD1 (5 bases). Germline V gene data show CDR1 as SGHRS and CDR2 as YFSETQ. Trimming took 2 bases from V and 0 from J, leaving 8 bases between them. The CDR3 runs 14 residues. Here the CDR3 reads CASSFGTLNTEAFF. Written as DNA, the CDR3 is TGCGCCAGCAGCTTTGGGACGCTGAACACTGAAGCTTTCTTT.

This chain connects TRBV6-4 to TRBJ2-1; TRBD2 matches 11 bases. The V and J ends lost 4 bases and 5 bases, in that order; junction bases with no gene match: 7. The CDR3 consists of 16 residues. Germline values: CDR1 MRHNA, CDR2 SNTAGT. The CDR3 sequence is CASSGPTSGRDNEQFF. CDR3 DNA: TGTGCCAGCAGTGGCCCCACTAGCGGGAGAGACAATGAGCAGTTCTTC.